This T cell receptor beta chain was recovered during a study of cytomegalovirus exposure and HLA in healthy donors. Study in general: Genetic ancestry analysis placed around four fifths of the 400 or so donors that were genotyped in the Caucasian-associated cluster.

Trimming cost V 1 base and J 5 bases; bases outside gene matches: 12. CDR3 length: 17 residues. From germline, CDR1 is SGHTA and CDR2 FQGNSA. Study outcomes and limitations: Analysis performed later found under 20,000 TCR beta sequences associated with HLA alleles at 0.05 false discovery rate. Researchers had no immune exposure information except CMV serostatus available.

Vbeta (60) and Jbeta (13) primers were used in the PCR. Under the authors' procedure: Roughly 80 million unique TCR beta chains, roughly 11 million of them shared, were counted by a later analysis. Generated by immunoSEQ multiplex PCR, the TCRdb table keeps only in-frame clones and is missing some. The D gene and trimming were derived from the DNA, and the V and J assignments and clone size from that table. The sample records roughly 100,000 clones, about three quarters being singletons. As regards this clone: What it binds is unknown.

The V and J genes are TRBV7-2 and TRBJ1-1, with 8 bases identical to TRBD1. Sequenced material: PBMCs. The clonotype originates from a male donor in good health and CMV-seronegative. The CDR3 region is CASSLVGTGGWVTEAFF. CDR3 bases: TGTGCCAGCAGCTTAGTGGGGACAGGAGGTTGGGTAACTGAAGCTTTCTTT.